The present T cell receptor beta chain was sequenced within a study of cytomegalovirus exposure and HLA in healthy donors. General study points: The authors considered a cluster of highly shared sequence variants likely to be a sequencing artifact. Other equally common chains were less clonally expanded than HLA-associated TCR beta chains, a later analysis showed. Common viral pathogens were later found to be apparently linked to several of the most significant clusters.

The PCR had 60 Vbeta and 13 Jbeta primers. Here immunoSEQ multiplex PCR was the method, and the copy in TCRdb shows in-frame clones only, minus some. The repertoire holds tens of thousands of clones, with 70% to 80% as singletons. Turning to this clone: Its antigen remains unknown.

The CDR3 is 15 residues long. CDR1 LNHDA and CDR2 SQIVND come from the germline V gene (reference sequence). Trimming cost V 4 bases and J 2 bases, with 15 bases left between them. The chain recombines TRBV19 with TRBJ2-7, with D maybe TRBD1 (5 bases). The material sequenced was PBMCs. The clonotype originates from a man aged 25 to 45 in good health and CMV-seronegative. DNA of the CDR3: TGTGCCAGTAGTACCCGACAGTTTGGAACCTACGAGCAGTACTTC. This encodes CASSTRQFGTYEQYF.